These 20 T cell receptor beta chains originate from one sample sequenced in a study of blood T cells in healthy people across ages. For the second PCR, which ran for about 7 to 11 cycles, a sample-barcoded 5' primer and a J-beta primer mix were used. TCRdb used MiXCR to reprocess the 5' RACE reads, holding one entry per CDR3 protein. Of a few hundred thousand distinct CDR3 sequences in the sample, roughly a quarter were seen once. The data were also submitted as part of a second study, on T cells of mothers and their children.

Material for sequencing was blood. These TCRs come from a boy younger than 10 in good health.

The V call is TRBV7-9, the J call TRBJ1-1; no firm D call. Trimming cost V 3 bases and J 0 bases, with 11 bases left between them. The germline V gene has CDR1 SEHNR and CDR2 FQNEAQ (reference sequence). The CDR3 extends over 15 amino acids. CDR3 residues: CASSFSGPMNTEAFF. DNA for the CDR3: TGTGCCAGCAGCTTTTCCGGCCCAATGAACACTGAAGCTTTCTTT.

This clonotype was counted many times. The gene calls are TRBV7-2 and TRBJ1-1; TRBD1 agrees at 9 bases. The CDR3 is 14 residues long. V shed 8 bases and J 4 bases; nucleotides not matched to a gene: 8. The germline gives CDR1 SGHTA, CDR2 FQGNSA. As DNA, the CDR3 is TGTGCCAGCGGAACAGGGGGCGCCTCCACTGAAGCTTTCTTT. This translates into CASGTGGASTEAFF.

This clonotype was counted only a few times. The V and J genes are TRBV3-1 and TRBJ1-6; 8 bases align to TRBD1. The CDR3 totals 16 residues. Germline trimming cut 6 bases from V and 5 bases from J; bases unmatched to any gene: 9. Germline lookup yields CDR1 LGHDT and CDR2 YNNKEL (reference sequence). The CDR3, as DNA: TGTGCCAGCAGATCGGGACAGGCCGCGAATAATTCACCCCTCCACTTT. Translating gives CASRSGQAANNSPLHF.

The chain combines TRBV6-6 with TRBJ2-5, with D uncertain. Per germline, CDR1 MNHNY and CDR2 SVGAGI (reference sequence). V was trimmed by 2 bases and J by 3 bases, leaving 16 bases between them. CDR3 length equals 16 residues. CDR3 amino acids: CASSYPAEEQKETQYF. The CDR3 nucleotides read TGTGCCAGCAGTTACCCGGCCGAGGAGCAAAAAGAGACCCAGTACTTC.

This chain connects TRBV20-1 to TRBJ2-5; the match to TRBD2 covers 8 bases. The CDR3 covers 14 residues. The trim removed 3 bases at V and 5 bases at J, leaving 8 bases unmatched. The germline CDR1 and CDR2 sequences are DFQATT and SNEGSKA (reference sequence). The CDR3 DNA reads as TGCAGTGCTAGGGCCGGGACTAGATGGGAGACCCAGTACTTC. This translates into CSARAGTRWETQYF.

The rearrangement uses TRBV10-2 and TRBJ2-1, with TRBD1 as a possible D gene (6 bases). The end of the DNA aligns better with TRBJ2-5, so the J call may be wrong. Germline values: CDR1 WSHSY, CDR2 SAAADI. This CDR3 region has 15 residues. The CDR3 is CASHQGRKEQETQYF. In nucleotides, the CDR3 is TGCGCCAGCCACCAGGGGAGAAAGGAACAAGAGACCCAGTACTTC.

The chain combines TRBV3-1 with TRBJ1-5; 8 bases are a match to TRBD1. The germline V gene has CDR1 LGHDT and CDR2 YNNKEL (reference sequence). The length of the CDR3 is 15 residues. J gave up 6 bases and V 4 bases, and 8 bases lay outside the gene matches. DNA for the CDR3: TGTGCCAGCAGCCCGGGTTGGCAGGGGGCTCAGCCCCAGCATTTT. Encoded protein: CASSPGWQGAQPQHF.

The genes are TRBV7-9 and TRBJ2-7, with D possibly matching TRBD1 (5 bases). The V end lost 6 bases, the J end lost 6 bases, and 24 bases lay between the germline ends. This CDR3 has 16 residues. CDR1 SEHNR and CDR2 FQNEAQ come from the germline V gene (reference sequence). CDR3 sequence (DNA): TGTGCCAGCAGGCCAGGGTTGACCCTGCGGATTAGCGAGCAGTACTTC. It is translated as CASRPGLTLRISEQYF.

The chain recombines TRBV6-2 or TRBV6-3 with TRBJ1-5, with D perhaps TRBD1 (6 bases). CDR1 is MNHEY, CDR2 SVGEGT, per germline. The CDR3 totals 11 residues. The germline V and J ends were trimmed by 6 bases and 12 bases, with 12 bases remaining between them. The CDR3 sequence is CASSTGHHQHF. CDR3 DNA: TGTGCCAGCAGCACGGGACACCACCAGCATTTT.

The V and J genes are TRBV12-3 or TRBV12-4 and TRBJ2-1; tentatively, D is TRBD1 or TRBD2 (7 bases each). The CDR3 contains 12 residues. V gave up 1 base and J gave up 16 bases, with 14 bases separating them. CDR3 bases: TGTGCCAGCAGTTTAGGTTCAGGGGGGGAATTCTTC. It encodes CASSLGSGGEFF.

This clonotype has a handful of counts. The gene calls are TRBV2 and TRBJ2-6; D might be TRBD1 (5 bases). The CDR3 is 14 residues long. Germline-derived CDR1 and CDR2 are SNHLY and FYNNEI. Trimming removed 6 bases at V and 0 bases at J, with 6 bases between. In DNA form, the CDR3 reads TGTGCCAGCAGGGACAACTCTGGGGCCAACGTCCTGACTTTC. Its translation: CASRDNSGANVLTF. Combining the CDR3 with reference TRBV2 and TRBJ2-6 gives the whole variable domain EPEVTQTPSHQVTQMGQEVILRCVPISNHLYFYWYRQILGQKVEFLVSFYNNEISEKSEIFDDQFSVERPDGSNFTLKIRSTKLEDSAMYFCASRDNSGANVLTFGAGSRLTVL.

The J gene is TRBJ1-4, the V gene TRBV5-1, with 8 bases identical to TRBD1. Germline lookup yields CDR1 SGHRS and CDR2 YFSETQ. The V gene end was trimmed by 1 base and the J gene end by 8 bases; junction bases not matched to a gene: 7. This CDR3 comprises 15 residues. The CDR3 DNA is TGCGCCAGCAGCTTGACCCAGGGGGCGGGAGAAAAACTGTTTTTT. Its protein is CASSLTQGAGEKLFF.

The CDR3 sequence is CASSVGSYGYTF. The DNA for the CDR3 is TGTGCCAGCAGTGTGGGGAGCTATGGCTACACCTTC. The chain couples TRBV6-1 to TRBJ1-2; D is uncertain. Deletions cut 4 bases from V and 4 bases from J, with 7 bases between. Germline V gene data show CDR1 as MNHNS and CDR2 as SASEGT. CDR3 length equals 12 residues.

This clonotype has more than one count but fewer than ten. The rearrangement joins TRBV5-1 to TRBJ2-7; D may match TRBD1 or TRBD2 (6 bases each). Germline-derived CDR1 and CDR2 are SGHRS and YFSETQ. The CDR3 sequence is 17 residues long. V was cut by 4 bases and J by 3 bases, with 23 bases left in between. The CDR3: CASSVDSSGVTFYEQYF. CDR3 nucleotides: TGCGCCAGCAGCGTGGACAGCTCGGGGGTCACTTTCTACGAGCAGTACTTC.

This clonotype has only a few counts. The CDR3 region is CASSDYRRRYEQYF. The DNA of the CDR3 is TGTGCCAGCAGTGACTATAGGCGGCGCTACGAGCAGTACTTC. The rearrangement joins TRBV2 to TRBJ2-7; D uncertain. The ends were cut back, 3 bases at V and 3 bases at J, with 12 bases in the middle. This CDR3 spans 14 amino acids. Germline V gene data show CDR1 as SNHLY and CDR2 as FYNNEI.

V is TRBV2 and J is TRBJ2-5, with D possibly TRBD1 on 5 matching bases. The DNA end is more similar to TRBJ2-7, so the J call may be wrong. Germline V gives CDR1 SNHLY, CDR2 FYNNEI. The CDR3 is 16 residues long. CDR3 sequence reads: CASSERRSLGVYEQYF. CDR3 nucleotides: TGTGCCAGCAGTGAAAGAAGGTCATTAGGGGTTTACGAGCAGTACTTC.

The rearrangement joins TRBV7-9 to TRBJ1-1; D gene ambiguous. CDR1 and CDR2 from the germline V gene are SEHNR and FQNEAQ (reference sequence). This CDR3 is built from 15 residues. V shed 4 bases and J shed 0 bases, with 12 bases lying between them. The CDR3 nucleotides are TGTGCCAGCAGCTCGCGATCTATCATGAACACTGAAGCTTTCTTT. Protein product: CASSSRSIMNTEAFF.

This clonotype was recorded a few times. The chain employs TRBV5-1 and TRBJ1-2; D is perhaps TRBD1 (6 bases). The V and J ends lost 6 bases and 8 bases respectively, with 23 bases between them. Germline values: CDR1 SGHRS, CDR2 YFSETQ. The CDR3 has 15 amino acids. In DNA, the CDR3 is TGCGCCAGCACCGGGGGCCTGGACGGGAGAGAAGGCTACACCTTC. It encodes CASTGGLDGREGYTF.

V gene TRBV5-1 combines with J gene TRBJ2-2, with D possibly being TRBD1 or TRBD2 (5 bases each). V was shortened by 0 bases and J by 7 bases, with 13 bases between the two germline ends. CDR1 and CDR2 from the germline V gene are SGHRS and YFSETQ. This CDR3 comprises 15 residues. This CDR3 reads CASSLAVGGHGELFF. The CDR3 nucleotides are TGCGCCAGCAGCTTGGCCGTTGGGGGTCACGGGGAGCTGTTTTTT. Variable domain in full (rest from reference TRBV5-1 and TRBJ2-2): KAGVTQTPRYLIKTRGQQVTLSCSPISGHRSVSWYQQTPGQGLQFLFEYFSETQRNKGNFPGRFSGRQFSNSRSEMNVSTLELGDSALYLCASSLAVGGHGELFFGEGSRLTVL.

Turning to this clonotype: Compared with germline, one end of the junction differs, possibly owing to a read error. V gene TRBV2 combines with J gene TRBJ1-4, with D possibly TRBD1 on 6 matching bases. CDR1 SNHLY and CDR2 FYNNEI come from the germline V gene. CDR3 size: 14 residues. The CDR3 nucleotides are TGTGCCAGCAGCGTACAGGGCAGCGGGGAAACACTGTTTTTT. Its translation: CASSVQGSGETLFF. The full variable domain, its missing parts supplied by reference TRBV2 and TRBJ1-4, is EPEVTQTPSHQVTQMGQEVILRCVPISNHLYFYWYRQILGQKVEFLVSFYNNEISEKSEIFDDQFSVERPDGSNFTLKIRSTKLEDSAMYFCASSVQGSGETLFFGSGTQLSVL.